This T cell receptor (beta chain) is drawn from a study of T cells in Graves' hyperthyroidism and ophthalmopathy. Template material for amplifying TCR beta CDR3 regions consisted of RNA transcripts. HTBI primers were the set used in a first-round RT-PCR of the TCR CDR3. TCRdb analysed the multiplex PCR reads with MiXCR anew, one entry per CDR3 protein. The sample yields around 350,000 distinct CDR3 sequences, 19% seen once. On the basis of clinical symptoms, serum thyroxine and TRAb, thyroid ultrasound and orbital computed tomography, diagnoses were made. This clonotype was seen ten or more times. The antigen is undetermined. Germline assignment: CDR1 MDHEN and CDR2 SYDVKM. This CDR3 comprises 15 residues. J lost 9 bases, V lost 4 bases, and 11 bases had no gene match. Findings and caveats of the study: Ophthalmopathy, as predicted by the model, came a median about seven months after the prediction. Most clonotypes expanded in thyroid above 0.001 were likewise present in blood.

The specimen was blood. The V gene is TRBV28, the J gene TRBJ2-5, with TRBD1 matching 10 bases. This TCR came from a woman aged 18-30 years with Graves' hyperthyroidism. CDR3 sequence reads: CASSSAGQGSMAQYF. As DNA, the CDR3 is TGTGCCAGCAGTTCGGCGGGACAGGGGAGTATGGCCCAGTACTTC. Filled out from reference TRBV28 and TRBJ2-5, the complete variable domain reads DVKVTQSSRYLVKRTGEKVFLECVQDMDHENMFWYRQDPGLGLRLIYFSYDVKMKEKGDIPEGYSVSREKKERFSLILESASTNQTSMYLCASSSAGQGSMAQYFGPGTRLLVL.